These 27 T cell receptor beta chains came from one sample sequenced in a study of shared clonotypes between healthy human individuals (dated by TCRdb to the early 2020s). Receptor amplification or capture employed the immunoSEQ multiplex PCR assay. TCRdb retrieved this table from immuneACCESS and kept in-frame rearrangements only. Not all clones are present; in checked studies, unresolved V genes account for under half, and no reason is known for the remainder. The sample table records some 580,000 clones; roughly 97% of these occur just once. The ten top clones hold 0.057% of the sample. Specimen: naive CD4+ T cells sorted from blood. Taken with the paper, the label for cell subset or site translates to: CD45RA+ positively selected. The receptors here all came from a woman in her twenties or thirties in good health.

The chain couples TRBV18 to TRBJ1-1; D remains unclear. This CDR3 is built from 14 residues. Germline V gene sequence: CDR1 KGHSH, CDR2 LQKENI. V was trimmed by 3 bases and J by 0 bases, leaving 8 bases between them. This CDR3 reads CASSPAALNTEAFF. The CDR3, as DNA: TGTGCCAGCTCACCGGCGGCGTTGAACACTGAAGCTTTCTTT. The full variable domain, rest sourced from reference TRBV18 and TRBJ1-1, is NAGVMQNPRHLVRRRGQEARLRCSPMKGHSHVYWYRQLPEEGLKFMVYLQKENIIDESGMPKERFSAEFPKEGPSILRIQQVVRGDSAAYFCASSPAALNTEAFFGQGTRLTVV.

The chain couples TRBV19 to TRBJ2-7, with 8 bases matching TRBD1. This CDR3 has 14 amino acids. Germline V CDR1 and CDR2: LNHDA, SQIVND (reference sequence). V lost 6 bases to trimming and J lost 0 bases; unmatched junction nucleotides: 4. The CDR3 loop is CASSRDRNSYEQYF. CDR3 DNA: TGTGCCAGTAGCCGGGACAGGAACTCCTACGAGCAGTACTTC.

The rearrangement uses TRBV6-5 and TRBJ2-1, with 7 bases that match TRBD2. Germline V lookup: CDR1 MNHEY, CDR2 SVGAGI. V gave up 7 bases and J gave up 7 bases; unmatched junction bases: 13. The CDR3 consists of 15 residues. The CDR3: CASISGAGVGNEQFF. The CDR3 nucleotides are TGTGCCAGCATCTCCGGGGCGGGAGTCGGTAATGAGCAGTTCTTC.

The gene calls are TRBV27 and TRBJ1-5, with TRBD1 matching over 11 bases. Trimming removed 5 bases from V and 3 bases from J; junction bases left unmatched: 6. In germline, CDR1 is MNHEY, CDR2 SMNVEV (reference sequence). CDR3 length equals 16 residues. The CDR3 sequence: CASSPRTGGNNQPQHF. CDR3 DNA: TGTGCCAGCAGTCCCAGGACAGGGGGCAACAATCAGCCCCAGCATTTT.

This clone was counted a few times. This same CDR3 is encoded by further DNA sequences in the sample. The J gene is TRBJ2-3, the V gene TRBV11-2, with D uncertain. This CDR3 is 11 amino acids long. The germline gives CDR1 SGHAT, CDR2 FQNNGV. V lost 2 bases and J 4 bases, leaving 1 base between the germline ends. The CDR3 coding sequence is TGTGCCAGCAGCTTATCAGATACGCAGTATTTT. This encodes CASSLSDTQYF.

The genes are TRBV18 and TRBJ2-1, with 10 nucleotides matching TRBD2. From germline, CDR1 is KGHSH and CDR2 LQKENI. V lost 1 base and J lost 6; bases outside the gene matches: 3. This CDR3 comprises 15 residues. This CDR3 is CASSPQREGANEQFF. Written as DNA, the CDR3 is TGTGCCAGCTCACCACAGCGGGAGGGAGCCAATGAGCAGTTCTTC.

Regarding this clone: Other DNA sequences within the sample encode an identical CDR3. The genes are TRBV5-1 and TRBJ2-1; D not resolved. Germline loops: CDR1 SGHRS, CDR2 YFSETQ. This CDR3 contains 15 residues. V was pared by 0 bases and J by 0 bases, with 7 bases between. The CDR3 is CASSLVGSSYNEQFF. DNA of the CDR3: TGCGCCAGCAGCTTGGTAGGTAGCTCCTACAATGAGCAGTTCTTC.

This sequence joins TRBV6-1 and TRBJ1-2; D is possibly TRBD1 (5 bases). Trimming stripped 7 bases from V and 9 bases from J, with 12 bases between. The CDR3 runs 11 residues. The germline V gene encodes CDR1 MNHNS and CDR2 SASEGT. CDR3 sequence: CASTGDHRYTF. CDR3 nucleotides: TGTGCCAGCACCGGGGACCATCGCTACACCTTC.

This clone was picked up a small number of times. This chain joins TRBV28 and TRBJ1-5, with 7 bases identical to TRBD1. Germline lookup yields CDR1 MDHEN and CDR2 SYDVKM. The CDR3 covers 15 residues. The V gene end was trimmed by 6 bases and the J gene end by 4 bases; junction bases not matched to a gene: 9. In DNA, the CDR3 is TGTGCCAGCAGCCTAAGCCCGACAGGGAATCAGCCCCAGCATTTT. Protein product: CASSLSPTGNQPQHF.

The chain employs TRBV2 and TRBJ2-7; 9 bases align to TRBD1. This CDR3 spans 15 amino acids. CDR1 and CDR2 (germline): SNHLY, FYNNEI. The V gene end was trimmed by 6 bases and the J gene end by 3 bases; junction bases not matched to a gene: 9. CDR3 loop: CASSDMDRGDYEQYF. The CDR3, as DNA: TGTGCCAGCAGCGATATGGACAGGGGTGACTACGAGCAGTACTTC.

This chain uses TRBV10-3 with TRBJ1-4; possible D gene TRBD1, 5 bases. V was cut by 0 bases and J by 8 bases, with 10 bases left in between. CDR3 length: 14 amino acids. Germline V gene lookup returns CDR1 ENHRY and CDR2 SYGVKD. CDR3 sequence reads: CAISESGVREKLFF. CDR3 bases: TGTGCCATCAGTGAGTCAGGGGTTCGGGAAAAACTGTTTTTT.

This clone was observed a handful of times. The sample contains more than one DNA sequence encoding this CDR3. CDR3 residues: CASSLDFYEQYF. The CDR3 DNA follows: TGCGCCAGCAGCTTGGATTTCTACGAGCAGTACTTC. The chain employs TRBV5-1 and TRBJ2-7; the D is unclear. CDR3 length: 12 amino acids. Per the germline V gene, CDR1 is SGHRS and CDR2 is YFSETQ. The V end was cut by 0 bases, the J end by 3 bases, with 4 bases between.

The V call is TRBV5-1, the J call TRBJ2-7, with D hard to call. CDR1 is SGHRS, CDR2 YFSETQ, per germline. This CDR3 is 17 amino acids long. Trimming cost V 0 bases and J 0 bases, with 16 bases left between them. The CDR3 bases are TGCGCCAGCAGCTTGGTTTATGCAAGCCCACTCTCCTACGAGCAGTACTTC. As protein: CASSLVYASPLSYEQYF.

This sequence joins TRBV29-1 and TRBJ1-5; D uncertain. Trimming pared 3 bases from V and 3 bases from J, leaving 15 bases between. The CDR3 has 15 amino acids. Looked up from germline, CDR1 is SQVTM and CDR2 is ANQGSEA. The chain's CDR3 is CSVEVGRRDNQPQHF. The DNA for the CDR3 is TGCAGCGTTGAGGTAGGCAGGCGCGACAATCAGCCCCAGCATTTT.

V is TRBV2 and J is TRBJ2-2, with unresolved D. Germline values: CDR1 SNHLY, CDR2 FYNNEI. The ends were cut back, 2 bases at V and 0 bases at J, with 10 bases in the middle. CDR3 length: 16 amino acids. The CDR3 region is CASSEQGFTNTGELFF. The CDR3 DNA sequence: TGTGCCAGCAGTGAACAAGGGTTTACGAACACCGGGGAGCTGTTTTTT.

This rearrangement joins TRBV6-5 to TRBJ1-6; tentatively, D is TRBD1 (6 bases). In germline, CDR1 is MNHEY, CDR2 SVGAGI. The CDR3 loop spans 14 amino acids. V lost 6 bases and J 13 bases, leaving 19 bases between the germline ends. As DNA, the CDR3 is TGTGCCAGCAGGAAACAGGGCAGGCTGGGTCCCCTCCACTTT. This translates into CASRKQGRLGPLHF.

As DNA, the CDR3 is TGTGCCAGCAGCCCGGACAGGGGAGGCGAGCAGTACTTC. This encodes CASSPDRGGEQYF. This sequence joins TRBV5-4 and TRBJ2-7; 9 bases map to TRBD1. CDR1 is SGHNT and CDR2 is YYREEE in the germline V gene (reference sequence). The J segment lost 6 bases and the V segment lost 4 bases, leaving 5 bases of the junction unmatched. This CDR3 is built from 13 residues. Together with reference TRBV5-4 and TRBJ2-7, the CDR3 gives the full variable domain: ETGVTQSPTHLIKTRGQQVTLRCSSQSGHNTVSWYQQALGQGPQFIFQYYREEENGRGNFPPRFSGLQFPNYSSELNVNALELDDSALYLCASSPDRGGEQYFGPGTRLTVT.

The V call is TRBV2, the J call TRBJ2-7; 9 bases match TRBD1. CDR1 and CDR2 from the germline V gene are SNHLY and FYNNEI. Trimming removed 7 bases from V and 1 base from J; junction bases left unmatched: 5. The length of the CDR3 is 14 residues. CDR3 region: CASIPGQGSYEQYF. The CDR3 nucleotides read TGTGCCAGCATCCCGGGACAGGGTTCCTACGAGCAGTACTTC.

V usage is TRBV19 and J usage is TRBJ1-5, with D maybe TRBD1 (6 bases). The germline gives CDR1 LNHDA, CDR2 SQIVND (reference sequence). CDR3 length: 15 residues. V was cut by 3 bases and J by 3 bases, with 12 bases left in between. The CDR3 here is CASSITGYDNQPQHF. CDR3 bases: TGTGCCAGTAGTATCACAGGGTATGACAATCAGCCCCAGCATTTT.

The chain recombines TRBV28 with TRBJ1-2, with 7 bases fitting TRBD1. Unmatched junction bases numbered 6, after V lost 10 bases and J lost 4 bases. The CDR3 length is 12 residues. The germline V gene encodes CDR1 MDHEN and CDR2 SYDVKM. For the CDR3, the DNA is TGTGCCACCGACAGGGCTGGCTATGGCTACACCTTC. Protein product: CATDRAGYGYTF.

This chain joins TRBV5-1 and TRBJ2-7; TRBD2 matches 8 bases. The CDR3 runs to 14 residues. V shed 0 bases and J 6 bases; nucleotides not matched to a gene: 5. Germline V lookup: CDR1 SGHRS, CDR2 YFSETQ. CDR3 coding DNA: TGCGCCAGCAGCTTGGAAGGACGGGAGGGCGAGCAGTACTTC. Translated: CASSLEGREGEQYF.

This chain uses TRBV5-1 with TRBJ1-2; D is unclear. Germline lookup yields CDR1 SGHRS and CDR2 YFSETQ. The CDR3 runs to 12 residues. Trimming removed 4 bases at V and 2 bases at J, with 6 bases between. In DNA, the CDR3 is TGCGCCAGCAGCCAAAACAACTATGGCTACACCTTC. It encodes CASSQNNYGYTF.

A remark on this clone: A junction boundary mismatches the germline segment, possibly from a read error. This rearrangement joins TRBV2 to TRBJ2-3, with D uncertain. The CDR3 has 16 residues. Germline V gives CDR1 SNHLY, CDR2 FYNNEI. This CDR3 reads CASSEVGFFSTDTQYF. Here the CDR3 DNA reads TGTGCCAGCAGCGAAGTAGGGTTTTTTAGCACAGATACGCAGTATTTT.

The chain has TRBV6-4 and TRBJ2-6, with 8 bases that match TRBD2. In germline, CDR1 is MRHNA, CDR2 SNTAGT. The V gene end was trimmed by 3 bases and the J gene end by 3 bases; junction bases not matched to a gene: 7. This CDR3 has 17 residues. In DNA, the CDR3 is TGTGCCAGCAGTGATTACGGACTAGCAGTTGGGGCCAACGTCCTGACTTTC. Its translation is CASSDYGLAVGANVLTF.

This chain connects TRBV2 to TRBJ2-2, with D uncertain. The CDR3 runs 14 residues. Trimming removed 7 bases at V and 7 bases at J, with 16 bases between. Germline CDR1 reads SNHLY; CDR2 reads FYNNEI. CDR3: CASKMENEVGELFF. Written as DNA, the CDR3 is TGTGCCAGCAAAATGGAAAACGAGGTCGGGGAGCTGTTTTTT.

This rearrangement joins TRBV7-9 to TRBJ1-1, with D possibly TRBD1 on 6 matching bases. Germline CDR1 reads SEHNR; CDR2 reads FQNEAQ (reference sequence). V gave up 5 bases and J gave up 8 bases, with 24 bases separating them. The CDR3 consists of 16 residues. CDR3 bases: TGTGCCAGCAGCACTTCGACGGGGGGCGGGAGATCCGAAGCTTTCTTT. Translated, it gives CASSTSTGGGRSEAFF. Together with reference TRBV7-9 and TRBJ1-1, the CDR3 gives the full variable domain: DTGVSQNPRHKITKRGQNVTFRCDPISEHNRLYWYRQTLGQGPEFLTYFQNEAQLEKSRLLSDRFSAERPKGSFSTLEIQRTEQGDSAMYLCASSTSTGGGRSEAFFGQGTRLTVV.

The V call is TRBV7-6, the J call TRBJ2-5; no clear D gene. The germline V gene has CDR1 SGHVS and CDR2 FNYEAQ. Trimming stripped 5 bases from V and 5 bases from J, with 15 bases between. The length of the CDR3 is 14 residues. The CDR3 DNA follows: TGTGCCAGCAGCGTACCCAGTGTCCAGGAGACCCAGTACTTC. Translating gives CASSVPSVQETQYF. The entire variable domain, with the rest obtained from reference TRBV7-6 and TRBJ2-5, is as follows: GAGVSQSPRYKVTKRGQDVALRCDPISGHVSLYWYRQALGQGPEFLTYFNYEAQQDKSGLPNDRFSAERPEGSISTLTIQRTEQRDSAMYRCASSVPSVQETQYFGPGTRLLVL.